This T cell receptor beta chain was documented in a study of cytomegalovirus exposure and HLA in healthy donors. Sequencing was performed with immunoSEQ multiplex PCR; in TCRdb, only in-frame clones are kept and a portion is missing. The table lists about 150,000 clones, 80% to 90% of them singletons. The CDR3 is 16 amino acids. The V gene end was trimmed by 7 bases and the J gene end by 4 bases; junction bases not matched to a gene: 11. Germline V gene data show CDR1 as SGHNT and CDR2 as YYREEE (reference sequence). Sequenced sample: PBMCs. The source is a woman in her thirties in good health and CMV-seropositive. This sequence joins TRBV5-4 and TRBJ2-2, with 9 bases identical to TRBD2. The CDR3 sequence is CASSTETSGVTGELFF. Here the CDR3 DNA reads TGTGCCAGCTCAACCGAGACTAGCGGCGTCACCGGGGAGCTGTTTTTT.